Below are 13 T cell receptor beta chains sequenced from a single sample in a study of OX40 agonist ivuxolimab in advanced cancers. Libraries were made using the immunoSEQ multiplex PCR assay. Not all clones reach the TCRdb copy of this immuneACCESS table, which keeps in-frame sequences only. Checked studies attribute under half of the gap to unresolved V genes and leave the rest unexplained. The sample data list tens of thousands of clones, and under 90% of these were observed just once. The ten biggest clones cover about 2% of the sample. The sequencing used CD4+ or CD8+ T cells sorted from blood, collected in a trial of the OX40 agonist ivuxolimab. The origin of the receptors is an adult with an advanced solid tumor such as melanoma, head and neck, liver or kidney cancer.

The rearrangement links TRBV6-6 to TRBJ2-7; no clear D. Germline CDR1 and CDR2: MNHNY and SVGAGI (reference sequence). The CDR3 totals 13 residues. V was clipped by 2 bases and J by 4 bases, with 9 bases between them. The CDR3, as DNA: TGTGCCAGCAGTTACGCCGCCCGGTACGAGCAGTACTTC. Protein: CASSYAARYEQYF.

V is TRBV19 and J is TRBJ2-1, with 7 bases identical to TRBD1. Germline CDR1 LNHDA, CDR2 SQIVND (reference sequence). CDR3 size: 15 residues. J gave up 9 bases and V 8 bases, and 16 bases lay outside the gene matches. The CDR3 DNA sequence: TGTGCCAGTTCAAACGTTGGGGCAGGGGGTGGTGAGCAGTTCTTC. Translation gives CASSNVGAGGGEQFF.

The gene calls are TRBV28 and TRBJ1-5, with 7 bases lining up with TRBD1. The CDR3 is 13 residues long. Looked up from germline, CDR1 is MDHEN and CDR2 is SYDVKM. J gave up 4 bases and V 7 bases, and 4 bases lay outside the gene matches. The CDR3 bases are TGTGCCAGCATAGGGGGCACTAATCAGCCCCAGCATTTT. This encodes CASIGGTNQPQHF.

The chain joins TRBV2 to TRBJ2-7; D perhaps matches TRBD1 (5 bases). V was shortened by 7 bases and J by 0 bases, with 10 bases between the two germline ends. Looked up from germline, CDR1 is SNHLY and CDR2 is FYNNEI. This CDR3 has 13 amino acids. This chain's CDR3 is CASNGQFSYEQYF. In DNA form, the CDR3 reads TGTGCCAGCAACGGACAATTCTCCTACGAGCAGTACTTC.

This clone has only one observation. The chain uses TRBV5-1 and TRBJ2-1, with TRBD2 matching 10 bases. The germline gives CDR1 SGHRS, CDR2 YFSETQ. V lost 1 base and J lost 4; bases outside the gene matches: 2. The CDR3 length is 15 residues. CDR3 protein: CASSLTSGEYNEQFF. Here the CDR3 DNA reads TGCGCCAGCAGCTTGACTAGCGGGGAGTACAATGAGCAGTTCTTC.

The V call is TRBV9, the J call TRBJ1-2, with TRBD1 identical over 9 bases. V shed 4 bases and J 3 bases; nucleotides not matched to a gene: 10. This CDR3 region has 16 residues. From germline, CDR1 is SGDLS and CDR2 YYNGEE. The CDR3 DNA sequence: TGTGCCAGCAGCCCTGCTGGGACAGGGCCCTACTATGGCTACACCTTC. Protein: CASSPAGTGPYYGYTF.

As DNA, the CDR3 is TGTGCCTGGAGTGTACTGGGGCCCGATACGCAGTATTTT. Protein sequence: CAWSVLGPDTQYF. The chain has TRBV30 and TRBJ2-3; weak D call: TRBD1 (5 bases). V lost 0 bases to trimming and J lost 6 bases, with 10 bases between them. Germline CDR1 reads GTSNPN; CDR2 reads SVGIG (reference sequence). The CDR3 has 13 residues.

V usage is TRBV19 and J usage is TRBJ2-7; tentative D call: TRBD1 (6 bases). V was cut by 7 bases and J by 1 base, with 14 bases left in between. The CDR3 has 14 amino acids. Germline-derived CDR1 and CDR2 are LNHDA and SQIVND (reference sequence). The CDR3 DNA is TGTGCCAGTACCCGGACAGCTTATTCCTACGAGCAGTACTTC. Amino acid sequence: CASTRTAYSYEQYF.

V gene TRBV19 combines with J gene TRBJ2-6; D call uncertain. The CDR3 is 17 residues long. The V gene's germline CDR1 is LNHDA and CDR2 SQIVND (reference sequence). With 1 base removed from V and 0 bases from J, the gap between germline ends came to 10 bases. In DNA, the CDR3 is TGTGCCAGTAGTATAGCTGCGACGAGCTCTGGGGCCAACGTCCTGACTTTC. Amino acid sequence: CASSIAATSSGANVLTF.

This clone occurred a few times. The chain recombines TRBV30 with TRBJ1-1, with D possibly TRBD1 on 6 matching bases. The CDR3 consists of 15 residues. Germline-derived CDR1 and CDR2 are GTSNPN and SVGIG (reference sequence). Trimming left V 5 bases short and J 0 bases short, with 16 bases between. The CDR3 nucleotides read TGTGCCTGGCAATCATCCAAGGGGGTGAACACTGAAGCTTTCTTT. This gives the protein CAWQSSKGVNTEAFF.

The chain recombines TRBV11-2 with TRBJ2-5, with D possibly matching TRBD1 (6 bases). The J call may be in error: the DNA end matches TRBJ2-7 better. This CDR3 region has 13 residues. Germline V lookup: CDR1 SGHAT, CDR2 FQNNGV. The CDR3 nucleotides read TGTGCCAGCAGCTTAGAGGCAGGGGACGAGCAGTACTTC. It translates to CASSLEAGDEQYF.

V is TRBV5-1 and J is TRBJ2-7, with 11 bases aligning to TRBD1. CDR3 size: 13 residues. V trimming: 2 bases; J trimming: 6 bases; junction bases outside the gene matches: 1. Germline loops: CDR1 SGHRS, CDR2 YFSETQ. CDR3 loop: CASSFGTGGEQYF. The CDR3 DNA is TGCGCCAGCAGCTTCGGGACAGGGGGCGAGCAGTACTTC.

The rearrangement uses TRBV18 and TRBJ2-3; D possibly corresponds to TRBD1 (6 bases). This CDR3 is 15 amino acids long. The germline gives CDR1 KGHSH, CDR2 LQKENI. The V and J ends lost 4 bases and 2 bases respectively, with 13 bases between them. The CDR3 DNA follows: TGTGCCAGCTCACTCAAGGGACATCACACAGATACGCAGTATTTT. Translated, it gives CASSLKGHHTDTQYF. The variable domain in full, completed from reference TRBV18 and TRBJ2-3, reads NAGVMQNPRHLVRRRGQEARLRCSPMKGHSHVYWYRQLPEEGLKFMVYLQKENIIDESGMPKERFSAEFPKEGPSILRIQQVVRGDSAAYFCASSLKGHHTDTQYFGPGTRLTVL.